The text below deals with one T cell receptor (beta chain). The specificity of this receptor is unknown. No much larger clonotype is one base removed from it; base qualities were not supplied. Libraries were constructed by the immunoSEQ multiplex PCR assay. TCRdb took over this immuneACCESS table, retaining in-frame rearrangements with V and J assigned. Such tables are incomplete; in checked studies, under half of the missing clones stem from an unresolved V gene, and the remainder is unexplained. The sample contains 15,000 to 25,000 clones, 70% to 90% of them found a single time. About 7.5% of the sample belongs to the ten largest clones. The entry originates in a study of T cell changes during pregnancy in multiple sclerosis (dated 2019 in TCRdb). Background for the entire study: Changes in the T cell repertoire over the course of pregnancy were examined in this study in women with multiple sclerosis.

From the cysteine through the phenylalanine, the CDR3 covers 19 amino acids. Here the CDR3 DNA is all that survives: 57 bases in frame from base 1. The germline V gene (reference sequence) sets CDR1 to WNHNN and CDR2 to SYGVQD. Germline trimming: 1 base from V, 2 bases from J; junction bases outside gene matches: 17. The TCR was taken from a female donor in good health, enrolled as a control in a pregnancy study. The chain is made from TRBV10-1 and TRBJ2-7, and 7 junctional nucleotides match TRBD1. The sample here was CD8+ T cells from peripheral blood mononuclear cells, taken in the second trimester of pregnancy. The nucleotide sequence is TGCGCCAGCAGTGAGTTGCCCTCACAGGGACAGTGGAAGACCTACGAGCAGTACTTC. It specifies CASSELPSQGQWKTYEQYF.